These 9 T cell receptor beta chains came from one sample sequenced in a study of glioma-infiltrating T cells. Using RNA template, CDR3s of TCR alpha and beta were amplified with iRepertoire arm-PCR. TCRdb itself ran the multiplex PCR reads through MiXCR, one entry per CDR3 protein. In the table there are approximately 90,000 distinct CDR3 sequences, about 25% of which are singletons. The sequencing sample was made of glioma tissue, nonneoplastic brain tissue, or PBMCs (not recorded which). The receptors were gathered from a human donor with low-grade glioma or glioblastoma, undergoing nonglioma brain surgery, or in good health (not recorded which).

This clonotype was counted at least ten times. The J gene is TRBJ2-5, the V gene TRBV6-1, with D possibly being TRBD1 (6 bases). Trimming took 7 bases from V and 1 from J, leaving 13 bases between them. The CDR3 is 14 amino acids. CDR1 is MNHNS, CDR2 SASEGT, per germline. The CDR3 reads CASTSDRRQETQYF. The CDR3 nucleotides read TGTGCCAGCACGTCGGACAGACGCCAAGAGACCCAGTACTTC.

With respect to this clonotype: A read error may be the cause here, since a much bigger clone is one base away. CDR3 bases: TGTGCCGGCAGAATGACAGGGGTGCGGACTGAAGCTTTCTTT. Amino acid sequence: CAGRMTGVRTEAFF. The rearrangement joins TRBV2 to TRBJ1-1, with TRBD1 matching 8 bases. This CDR3 region has 14 residues. Germline CDR1 and CDR2: SNHLY and FYNNEI.

In this sample, this clonotype turned up many times. The chain uses TRBV10-1 and TRBJ1-2, with D unresolved. Germline CDR1 is WNHNN and CDR2 is SYGVQD (reference sequence). Trimming removed 5 bases at V and 8 bases at J, with 15 bases between. The CDR3 runs to 13 residues. In nucleotides, the CDR3 is TGCGCCAGCAGTCCCGGGCCTTCTCGAGGCTACACCTTC. The encoded protein is CASSPGPSRGYTF.

This clonotype was counted ten times or more. CDR3: CASSEGWPGEQYF. For the CDR3, the DNA is TGTGCCAGCAGCGAGGGGTGGCCTGGCGAGCAGTACTTC. The genes are TRBV2 and TRBJ2-7; D possibly uses TRBD1 or TRBD2 (5 bases each). The V end was cut by 6 bases, the J end by 6 bases, with 15 bases between. Germline assignment: CDR1 SNHLY and CDR2 FYNNEI. This CDR3 is 13 amino acids long.

This clonotype was detected many times. This chain connects TRBV20-1 to TRBJ1-1, with D maybe TRBD1 (5 bases). The germline V and J ends were trimmed by 3 bases and 3 bases, with 17 bases remaining between them. The CDR3 covers 15 residues. The germline gives CDR1 DFQATT, CDR2 SNEGSKA (reference sequence). The CDR3 DNA is TGCAGTGCTAGCAGGGCAGGCCAAAGGGACACTGAAGCTTTCTTT. It encodes CSASRAGQRDTEAFF.

With regard to this clonotype: This may stem from a read error, because a much larger clone lies one nucleotide away. In nucleotides, the CDR3 is TGTGCCAGCAGTGAATGTGGATGGTCGTCGGGGGGCGGAGATACGCAGTATTTT. It specifies CASSECGWSSGGGDTQYF. V usage is TRBV6-1 and J usage is TRBJ2-3; D possibly corresponds to TRBD2 (7 bases). Trimming stripped 2 bases from V and 5 bases from J, with 23 bases between. The germline gives CDR1 MNHNS, CDR2 SASEGT. CDR3 length equals 18 residues.

This clonotype was picked up many times. The V gene is TRBV12-3 or TRBV12-4, the J gene TRBJ1-5; D unresolved. CDR3 length: 15 amino acids. V lost 7 bases and J lost 4, with 17 bases in between. CDR3 in amino acids: CASTLKGIGNQPQHF. The CDR3 nucleotides are TGTGCCAGCACCCTGAAGGGAATTGGGAATCAGCCCCAGCATTTT.

Many counts were recorded for this clonotype. The chain carries TRBV11-2 and TRBJ2-1, with D possibly matching TRBD1 (5 bases). Germline CDR1 reads SGHAT; CDR2 reads FQNNGV. V dropped 1 base and J dropped 5 bases, with 15 bases sitting between them. The CDR3 runs 16 residues. CDR3 nucleotides: TGTGCCAGCAGCTTAGGAAGAGGTTCAGGGCACAATGAGCAGTTCTTC. This encodes CASSLGRGSGHNEQFF.

This clonotype was recorded many times. The chain is built from TRBV7-8 and TRBJ2-1; TRBD1 is a possible D gene (6 bases). Germline CDR1 is SGHVS and CDR2 is FQNEAQ. The CDR3 consists of 17 residues. Trimming pared 4 bases from V and 2 bases from J, leaving 18 bases between. DNA for the CDR3: TGTGCCAGCAGCTCCCCCAGGGGCGGGCAGACCTACAATGAGCAGTTCTTC. This sequence encodes CASSSPRGGQTYNEQFF.